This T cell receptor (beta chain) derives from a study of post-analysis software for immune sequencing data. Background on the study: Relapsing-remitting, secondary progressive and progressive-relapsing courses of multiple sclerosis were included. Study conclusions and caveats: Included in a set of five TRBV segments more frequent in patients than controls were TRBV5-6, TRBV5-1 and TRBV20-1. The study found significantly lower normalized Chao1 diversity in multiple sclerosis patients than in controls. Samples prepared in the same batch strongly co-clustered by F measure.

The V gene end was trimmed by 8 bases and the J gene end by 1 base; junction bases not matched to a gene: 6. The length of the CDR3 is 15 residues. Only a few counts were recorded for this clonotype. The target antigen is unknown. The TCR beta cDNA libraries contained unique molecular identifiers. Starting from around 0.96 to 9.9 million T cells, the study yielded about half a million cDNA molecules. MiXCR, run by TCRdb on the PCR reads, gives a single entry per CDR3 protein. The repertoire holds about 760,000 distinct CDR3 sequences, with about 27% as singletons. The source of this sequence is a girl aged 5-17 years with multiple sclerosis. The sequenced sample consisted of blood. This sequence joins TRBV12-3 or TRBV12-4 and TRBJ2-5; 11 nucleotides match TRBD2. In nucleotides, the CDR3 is TGTGCCAGCTGTTCTAGCGGGGGGCCCCAAGAGACCCAGTACTTC. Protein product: CASCSSGGPQETQYF.